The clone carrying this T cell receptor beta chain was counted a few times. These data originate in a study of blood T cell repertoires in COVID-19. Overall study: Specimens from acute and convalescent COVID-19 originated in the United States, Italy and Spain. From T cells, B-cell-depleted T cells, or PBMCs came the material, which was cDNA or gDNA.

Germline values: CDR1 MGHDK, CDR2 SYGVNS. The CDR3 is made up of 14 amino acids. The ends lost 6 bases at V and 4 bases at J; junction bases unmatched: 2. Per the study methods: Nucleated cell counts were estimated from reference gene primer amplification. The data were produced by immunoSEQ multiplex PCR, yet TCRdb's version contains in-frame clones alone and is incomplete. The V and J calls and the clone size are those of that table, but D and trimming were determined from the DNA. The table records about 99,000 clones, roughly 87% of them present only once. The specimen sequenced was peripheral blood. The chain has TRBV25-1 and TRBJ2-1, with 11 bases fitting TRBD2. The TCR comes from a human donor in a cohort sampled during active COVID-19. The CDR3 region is CASSTSGRYNEQFF. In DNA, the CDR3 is TGTGCCAGCAGCACTAGCGGGAGATACAATGAGCAGTTCTTC.